The 26 T cell receptor beta chains listed next were all sequenced from one sample in a study of shared clonotypes between healthy human individuals. Only in-frame clones appear in the TCRdb table, and some are missing; sequencing was by immunoSEQ multiplex PCR. The sample holds around 2.1 million clones; about 92% are singletons and the top ten take under 2%. Terminally differentiated effector memory CD45RA+ cells were excluded from the naive CD8 cells, which were CD45RO-negative and positively selected for CCR7. Material for sequencing was naive CD8+ T cells from PBMCs. The receptor set was obtained from a man aged 18 to 29 in good health. Some clones in this sample may be carry-over from other donors' samples.

This chain uses TRBV27 with TRBJ2-1; TRBD1 agrees at 11 bases. This CDR3 region has 15 residues. The V gene's germline CDR1 is MNHEY and CDR2 SMNVEV (reference sequence). V shed 5 bases, J shed 7 bases, and the junction held 7 bases outside the gene matches. The chain's CDR3 is CASSIGTGGSNEQFF. The CDR3 nucleotides read TGTGCCAGCAGTATCGGGACAGGGGGGAGTAATGAGCAGTTCTTC.

This chain uses TRBV10-3 with TRBJ1-3; 8 nucleotides match TRBD1. CDR3 length: 16 residues. CDR1 and CDR2 (germline): ENHRY, SYGVKD. Trimming cost V 6 bases and J 0 bases; bases outside gene matches: 7. The CDR3 region is CAIRTTGASSGNTIYF. CDR3 DNA: TGTGCCATCAGGACGACAGGGGCCTCCTCTGGAAACACCATATATTTT.

The chain has TRBV10-3 and TRBJ1-2; 7 nucleotides align to TRBD1. This CDR3 spans 19 amino acids. Germline CDR1 and CDR2: ENHRY and SYGVKD. Germline trimming cut 2 bases from V and 2 bases from J; bases unmatched to any gene: 17. CDR3 sequence: CAISEPTDRVRFGNYGYTF. CDR3 in DNA: TGTGCCATCAGTGAGCCTACCGACAGGGTACGGTTCGGAAACTATGGCTACACCTTC.

This clone was observed once. V is TRBV11-2 and J is TRBJ2-2; D call uncertain. Trimming left V 5 bases short and J 1 base short, with 17 bases between. This CDR3 has 17 amino acids. Looked up from germline, CDR1 is SGHAT and CDR2 is FQNNGV. CDR3 DNA: TGTGCCAGCAGCCCCCCGCCTGACGAGGAGAACACCGGGGAGCTGTTTTTT. It codes for CASSPPPDEENTGELFF. Combining the CDR3 with reference TRBV11-2 and TRBJ2-2 gives the whole variable domain EAGVAQSPRYKIIEKRQSVAFWCNPISGHATLYWYQQILGQGPKLLIQFQNNGVVDDSQLPKDRFSAERLKGVDSTLKIQPAKLEDSAVYLCASSPPPDEENTGELFFGEGSRLTVL.

The chain uses TRBV10-2 and TRBJ2-7; TRBD1 might be the D (6 bases). The CDR3 is 15 residues long. Trimming removed 3 bases from V and 2 bases from J, with 14 bases in between. Germline CDR1 WSHSY, CDR2 SAAADI. The chain's CDR3 is CASSENRVRPYEQYF. The CDR3 DNA follows: TGCGCCAGCAGTGAAAACAGGGTTAGGCCCTACGAGCAGTACTTC.

A word on this clone: The same CDR3 can be traced to other DNA sequences in this sample. The V and J genes are TRBV4-3 and TRBJ2-3; 7 positions match TRBD2. With 3 bases clipped from V and 4 bases from J, the junction kept 4 bases outside the gene matches. This CDR3 has 14 residues. Germline CDR1 LGHNA, CDR2 YSLEER. The CDR3 DNA is TGCGCCAGCAGCCAGACCAGCGGGGCAGATACGCAGTATTTT. Translated, it gives CASSQTSGADTQYF.

The chain couples TRBV4-2 to TRBJ2-1; possible D gene TRBD2, 6 bases. V was shortened by 0 bases and J by 4 bases, with 13 bases between the two germline ends. The CDR3 length is 16 residues. Germline-derived CDR1 and CDR2 are LGHNA and YNFKEQ. CDR3 sequence: CASSQDGGSRYNEQFF. CDR3 sequence (DNA): TGTGCCAGCAGCCAAGATGGGGGGAGTAGGTACAATGAGCAGTTCTTC.

V and J are TRBV7-2 and TRBJ2-1, with D possibly being TRBD2 (5 bases). CDR1 and CDR2 from the germline V gene are SGHTA and FQGNSA. V was shortened by 1 base and J by 6 bases, with 19 bases between the two germline ends. CDR3 length: 17 amino acids. CDR3 loop: CASSLGLVPSPSNEQFF. The CDR3 nucleotides read TGTGCCAGCAGCTTAGGTTTGGTGCCTAGCCCGTCCAATGAGCAGTTCTTC. The entire variable domain, with the rest obtained from reference TRBV7-2 and TRBJ2-1, is as follows: GAGVSQSPSNKVTEKGKDVELRCDPISGHTALYWYRQSLGQGLEFLIYFQGNSAPDKSGLPSDRFSAERTGGSVSTLTIQRTQQEDSAVYLCASSLGLVPSPSNEQFFGPGTRLTVL.

This clone occurred once. A read error may be the cause here, since a much bigger clone is one base away. The chain combines TRBV6-5 with TRBJ1-1; the D gene is possibly TRBD1 (5 bases). Germline V CDR1 and CDR2: MNHEY, SVGAGI. The CDR3 is 13 residues long. Trimming left V 6 bases short and J 1 base short, with 9 bases between. Written as DNA, the CDR3 is TGTGCCAGCAGAGTAGGACAGAACACTGAAGCTTTCTTT. Its translation: CASRVGQNTEAFF.

About this clone itself: At the DNA level, this CDR3 is encoded by other sequences in the same sample as well. This chain joins TRBV5-6 and TRBJ2-7; tentatively, D is TRBD1 (6 bases). In germline, CDR1 is SGHDT, CDR2 YYEEEE. V gave up 2 bases and J gave up 3 bases, with 12 bases separating them. CDR3 size: 14 residues. The CDR3 region is CASSFLGQIYEQYF. The CDR3 coding sequence is TGTGCCAGCAGCTTTTTAGGACAGATCTACGAGCAGTACTTC.

This chain connects TRBV6-5 to TRBJ2-1, with 7 bases aligning to TRBD1. Germline V gives CDR1 MNHEY, CDR2 SVGAGI. J was trimmed by 5 bases and V by 2 bases; bases with no gene match: 3. This CDR3 spans 14 amino acids. CDR3 in amino acids: CASSYPGQDNEQFF. DNA for the CDR3: TGTGCCAGCAGTTACCCCGGACAGGACAATGAGCAGTTCTTC.

In nucleotides, the CDR3 is TGTGCCAGCAGCCAAGATACGGGCTATCAAGAGACCCAGTACTTC. Residues: CASSQDTGYQETQYF. J is TRBJ2-5 and V is TRBV4-2; D gene uncertain. There are 15 residues in the CDR3. Trimming pared 0 bases from V and 2 bases from J, leaving 10 bases between. Germline CDR1 is LGHNA and CDR2 is YNFKEQ.

The chain combines TRBV19 with TRBJ2-1; TRBD2 matches at 12 bases. V lost 4 bases to trimming and J lost 8 bases; unmatched junction nucleotides: 6. Germline assignment: CDR1 LNHDA and CDR2 SQIVND (reference sequence). This CDR3 region has 15 residues. Here the CDR3 DNA reads TGTGCCAGTAGTACCGGACTAGCGGGGTGGGATGAGCAGTTCTTC. Protein sequence: CASSTGLAGWDEQFF.

The chain links TRBV7-9 to TRBJ2-7; 8 nucleotides agree with TRBD2. The CDR3 is 14 amino acids. The trim removed 5 bases at V and 5 bases at J, leaving 8 bases unmatched. Germline V gives CDR1 SEHNR, CDR2 FQNEAQ (reference sequence). CDR3 protein: CASSPGGEHDEQYF. The CDR3, as DNA: TGTGCCAGCAGCCCGGGGGGGGAACACGACGAGCAGTACTTC.

The rearrangement joins TRBV7-9 to TRBJ1-2; D ambiguous. This CDR3 region has 16 residues. V lost 5 bases and J lost 0, with 16 bases in between. Germline-derived CDR1 and CDR2 are SEHNR and FQNEAQ (reference sequence). CDR3 region: CASSAGTHGANYGYTF. The CDR3 DNA is TGTGCCAGCAGCGCCGGCACGCACGGGGCTAACTATGGCTACACCTTC. The complete variable domain, with remaining parts taken from reference TRBV7-9 and TRBJ1-2, reads DTGVSQNPRHKITKRGQNVTFRCDPISEHNRLYWYRQTLGQGPEFLTYFQNEAQLEKSRLLSDRFSAERPKGSFSTLEIQRTEQGDSAMYLCASSAGTHGANYGYTFGSGTRLTVV.

J is TRBJ1-5 and V is TRBV11-2; D is uncertain. The germline CDR1 and CDR2 sequences are SGHAT and FQNNGV. The V end lost 4 bases, the J end lost 6 bases, and 7 bases lay between the germline ends. CDR3 size: 12 residues. CDR3 sequence reads: CASSYEGQPQHF. The CDR3 region has the DNA TGTGCCAGCAGCTACGAAGGTCAGCCCCAGCATTTT.

This clone has more than one count but fewer than ten. The chain has TRBV28 and TRBJ1-2; D unresolved. Trimming left V 2 bases short and J 14 bases short, with 15 bases between. Per germline, CDR1 MDHEN and CDR2 SYDVKM. This CDR3 has 12 residues. DNA for the CDR3: TGTGCCAGCAGTTTAGCCCGGGGTAGGTGGACCTTC. This codes for CASSLARGRWTF.

The chain combines TRBV4-2 with TRBJ2-1, with 9 positions matching TRBD1. The germline CDR1 and CDR2 sequences are LGHNA and YNFKEQ. The CDR3 spans 17 residues. The V gene end was trimmed by 0 bases and the J gene end by 4 bases; junction bases not matched to a gene: 7. This CDR3 is CASSQEYNRGRYNEQFF. As DNA, the CDR3 is TGTGCCAGCAGCCAAGAGTACAACAGGGGGCGTTACAATGAGCAGTTCTTC.

The genes are TRBV5-4 and TRBJ2-7, with D hard to call. Deletions cut 4 bases from V and 2 bases from J, with 7 bases between. Germline CDR1 reads SGHNT; CDR2 reads YYREEE (reference sequence). The CDR3 sequence is 12 residues long. The CDR3 DNA reads TGTGCCAGCAGCAACAGCGCCTACGAGCAGTACTTC. It is translated as CASSNSAYEQYF.

V is TRBV6-6 and J is TRBJ1-5, with TRBD1 as a possible D gene (6 bases). The V end was cut by 5 bases, the J end by 5 bases, with 16 bases between. Germline CDR1 reads MNHNY; CDR2 reads SVGAGI (reference sequence). The CDR3 is 15 residues long. The CDR3 nucleotides are TGTGCCAGCAGTGAGTCTTGGGGGGGCGATCAGCCCCAGCATTTT. Translation gives CASSESWGGDQPQHF.

This chain connects TRBV19 to TRBJ1-2; 9 nucleotides agree with TRBD1. CDR3 length: 15 amino acids. After removal of 6 bases from V and 3 bases from J, the junction contained 8 bases not matched to a gene. The V gene's germline CDR1 is LNHDA and CDR2 SQIVND (reference sequence). In DNA form, the CDR3 reads TGTGCCAGTAGAATTCGGGACAGGGCTGACTATGGCTACACCTTC. Its protein product is CASRIRDRADYGYTF.

This clone was detected once. The genes are TRBV5-1 and TRBJ1-1; D call uncertain. CDR3 length: 16 residues. Germline lookup yields CDR1 SGHRS and CDR2 YFSETQ. The V gene lost 7 bases and the J gene lost 0 bases, with 19 bases spanning the gap. The DNA of the CDR3 is TGCGCCAGCTCAGTAGATCCCACCGACATGAACACTGAAGCTTTCTTT. This gives the protein CASSVDPTDMNTEAFF. Combining the CDR3 with reference TRBV5-1 and TRBJ1-1 gives the whole variable domain KAGVTQTPRYLIKTRGQQVTLSCSPISGHRSVSWYQQTPGQGLQFLFEYFSETQRNKGNFPGRFSGRQFSNSRSEMNVSTLELGDSALYLCASSVDPTDMNTEAFFGQGTRLTVV.

The chain recombines TRBV5-6 with TRBJ2-3; 9 nucleotides align to TRBD2. The CDR3 is made up of 17 amino acids. Trimming at V came to 4 bases and at J to 0 bases, leaving 9 bases not matched to a gene. Germline V gene sequence: CDR1 SGHDT, CDR2 YYEEEE. Written as DNA, the CDR3 is TGTGCCAGCAGCGCCACCCGACTAGCGGCTAGCACAGATACGCAGTATTTT. Amino acids: CASSATRLAASTDTQYF.

V and J are TRBV6-6 and TRBJ1-1; possible D gene TRBD1, 6 bases. The CDR3 length is 15 residues. V was cut by 7 bases and J by 0 bases, with 15 bases left in between. Germline values: CDR1 MNHNY, CDR2 SVGAGI (reference sequence). As DNA, the CDR3 is TGTGCCAGCAACGACTGGACAGTAATGAACACTGAAGCTTTCTTT. It codes for CASNDWTVMNTEAFF.

This clone was picked up one time. The J gene is TRBJ2-7, the V gene TRBV2; D perhaps matches TRBD2 (5 bases). CDR1 is SNHLY, CDR2 FYNNEI, per germline. This CDR3 comprises 13 residues. Trimming pared 7 bases from V and 3 bases from J, leaving 13 bases between. The CDR3 coding sequence is TGTGCCAGCACTTGGACTGAGGGCTACGAGCAGTACTTC. As protein: CASTWTEGYEQYF.

This clone was seen once. The V and J genes are TRBV11-2 and TRBJ1-1, with 8 bases identical to TRBD1. The J segment lost 6 bases and the V segment lost 3 bases, leaving 9 bases of the junction unmatched. The CDR3 covers 15 residues. The germline V gene has CDR1 SGHAT and CDR2 FQNNGV. The CDR3 spells CASSLRDRGGSEAFF. The DNA for the CDR3 is TGTGCCAGCAGCTTGCGAGACAGGGGTGGATCTGAAGCTTTCTTT. The whole variable domain, filled in from reference TRBV11-2 and TRBJ1-1, reads EAGVAQSPRYKIIEKRQSVAFWCNPISGHATLYWYQQILGQGPKLLIQFQNNGVVDDSQLPKDRFSAERLKGVDSTLKIQPAKLEDSAVYLCASSLRDRGGSEAFFGQGTRLTVV.